This T cell receptor (beta chain) was recovered during a study of CD8+CD57+ T cells in acquired aplastic anemia. General study results and limits: Between patients and controls, over 25 CD8+ CDR3 sequences were found in common.

As concerns this clonotype: Its antigen remains unidentified.

The patients chosen for sequencing had shown expansion of CD8+CD57+ cells (detected by flow cytometry). For CDR3 and TCR beta VDJ profiling, genomic DNA was the template used. Each CDR3 protein is one row after TCRdb ran MiXCR on the reads. The sample yields roughly 250,000 distinct CDR3 sequences, approximately 86% seen once. This CDR3 has 17 amino acids. Per the germline V gene, CDR1 is LGHNA and CDR2 is YSLEER. V was cut by 2 bases and J by 6 bases, with 21 bases left in between. The sequence came from a human donor with aplastic anemia. This chain links TRBV4-3 with TRBJ2-3; D not resolved. The sequencing sample was made of sorted CD4+, CD8+, or CD8+CD57+ T cells (not recorded which) from PBMCs. CDR3: CASSQNQLEYGADTQYF. Here the CDR3 DNA reads TGCGCCAGCAGCCAAAACCAATTGGAATACGGAGCGGATACGCAGTATTTT.